This entry describes one T cell receptor (beta chain). No antigen is known for it. Data came from immunoSEQ multiplex PCR; TCRdb stores just in-frame clones and leaves some out. Among about 98,000 clones listed, about 90% were seen once. V was cut by 2 bases and J by 2 bases, with 10 bases left in between. This CDR3 is 15 amino acids long. Germline loops: CDR1 MDHEN, CDR2 SYDVKM. The donors belonged to the approximately 120-subject validation cohort, separate from the roughly 600-subject first cohort. This record belongs to a study of cytomegalovirus exposure and HLA in healthy donors. Study observations and caveats: Cytomegalovirus association was listed for 164 TCR beta chains. As was reported, the classifier diagnosed cytomegalovirus status with high specificity and sensitivity. Among TCR sequences, most were rare, though some public TCRs appeared in many donors.

The V call is TRBV28, the J call TRBJ2-1, with a weak D call TRBD2 (6 bases). The sequenced sample was PBMCs. This clonotype was obtained from a man aged 18-30 years in good health and CMV-seropositive. The CDR3 is CASSLPGATYNEQFF. CDR3 coding DNA: TGTGCCAGCAGTTTACCGGGAGCAACCTACAATGAGCAGTTCTTC.